This TCR beta chain was recorded in a study of cytomegalovirus exposure and HLA in healthy donors. Study-wide background: A prior study identified roughly 110 million unique TCR beta sequences from 200 million or so T cells. Regarding the study as a whole: Later examination showed HLA-associated TCR beta chains had greater clonal expansion than equally common others. A previous analysis found most TCR beta V segments productive roughly 90% or roughly 30% of the time. CMV serostatus was the sole immune exposure data available.

PCR involved 60 Vbeta and 13 Jbeta primers. TCRdb keeps only in-frame clones here, not all; method: immunoSEQ multiplex PCR. The sample has fewer than 200,000 clones, more than 70% seen once. V dropped 10 bases and J dropped 0 bases, with 13 bases sitting between them. This CDR3 is built from 13 residues. In germline, CDR1 is SGDLS, CDR2 YYNGEE. A word on this clone: Its target is not known.

The chain uses TRBV9 and TRBJ1-1; TRBD1 is a possible D gene (5 bases). This receptor was taken from a woman aged 45-65 years in good health and CMV-seropositive. Sequences were obtained from PBMCs. This CDR3 is CAGSTGLNTEAFF. The CDR3 nucleotides are TGTGCCGGATCCACAGGTCTGAACACTGAAGCTTTCTTT.